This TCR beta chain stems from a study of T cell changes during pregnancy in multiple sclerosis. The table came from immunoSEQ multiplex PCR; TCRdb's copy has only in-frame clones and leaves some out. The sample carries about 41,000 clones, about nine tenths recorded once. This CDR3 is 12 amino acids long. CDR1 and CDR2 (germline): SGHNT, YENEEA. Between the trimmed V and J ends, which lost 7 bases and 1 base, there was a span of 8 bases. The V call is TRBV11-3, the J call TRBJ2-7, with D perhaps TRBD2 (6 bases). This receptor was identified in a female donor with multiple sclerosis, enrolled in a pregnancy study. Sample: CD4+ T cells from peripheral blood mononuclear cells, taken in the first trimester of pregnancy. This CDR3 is CASKGRSYEQYF. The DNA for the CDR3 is TGTGCCAGCAAGGGGAGGTCCTACGAGCAGTACTTC.